These 21 T cell receptor beta chains originate from one sample sequenced in a study of blood T cell repertoires in COVID-19. TCRdb's table, derived via immunoSEQ multiplex PCR, lists solely in-frame clones and lacks some. Here the sample spans 200,000 to 300,000 clones, around 81% being singletons. Sequenced sample: peripheral blood. The receptors stem from a woman at least 80 years old with COVID-19, enrolled during active disease.

V usage is TRBV10-3 and J usage is TRBJ2-3, with 9 bases lining up with TRBD2. The CDR3 sequence is 15 residues long. J gave up 3 bases and V 5 bases, and 6 bases lay outside the gene matches. Germline assignment: CDR1 ENHRY and CDR2 SYGVKD. This CDR3 reads CAISLSGSETDTQYF. The CDR3 DNA reads TGTGCCATCAGTCTTAGCGGGAGCGAGACAGATACGCAGTATTTT.

The chain carries TRBV18 and TRBJ1-3; D ambiguous. The ends were cut back, 2 bases at V and 6 bases at J, with 11 bases in the middle. The CDR3 is 14 residues long. CDR1 and CDR2 (germline): KGHSH, LQKENI. The CDR3 here is CASSPASQANTIYF. Written as DNA, the CDR3 is TGTGCCAGCTCACCAGCGAGCCAGGCAAACACCATATATTTT.

This clone has a handful of counts. This rearrangement joins TRBV10-3 to TRBJ1-2; 10 bases agree with TRBD1. V lost 11 bases and J lost 4; bases outside the gene matches: 19. The V gene's germline CDR1 is ENHRY and CDR2 SYGVKD. The CDR3 extends over 17 amino acids. CDR3 in amino acids: CAFRADRGRDQAYGYTF. As DNA, the CDR3 is TGTGCCTTTAGGGCCGACAGGGGGCGCGACCAGGCCTATGGCTACACCTTC.

This clone was seen only a few times. V usage is TRBV12-1 and J usage is TRBJ1-5. TRBV12-1 counts as a pseudogene. The CDR3 length is 16 residues. The CDR3 sequence is CASSLRRSNSNQPQHF. The CDR3, as DNA: TGTGCCAGCAGCTTGAGGAGGAGTAATAGCAATCAGCCCCAGCATTTT.

Comment on this clone: Other DNA sequences in the sample encode the same CDR3. The J gene is TRBJ1-2, the V gene TRBV11-2; tentative D call: TRBD1 (6 bases). The CDR3 runs to 13 residues. Trimming took 0 bases from V and 6 from J, leaving 8 bases between them. CDR1 and CDR2 (germline): SGHAT, FQNNGV. The CDR3 DNA sequence: TGTGCCAGCAGCTTAGACAGGGGAGATGGCTACACCTTC. Its protein product is CASSLDRGDGYTF.

This rearrangement joins TRBV19 to TRBJ2-7, with D maybe TRBD1 (6 bases). The V end lost 6 bases, the J end lost 0 bases, and 18 bases lay between the germline ends. This CDR3 contains 16 residues. Germline V gene lookup returns CDR1 LNHDA and CDR2 SQIVND (reference sequence). DNA of the CDR3: TGTGCCAGTAGCCACCCGGGACACCAGGCCTCCTACGAGCAGTACTTC. Its translation: CASSHPGHQASYEQYF.

This chain joins TRBV18 and TRBJ2-3; the match to TRBD1 covers 7 bases. This CDR3 has 15 amino acids. V lost 6 bases to trimming and J lost 3 bases; unmatched junction nucleotides: 9. The germline V gene encodes CDR1 KGHSH and CDR2 LQKENI. The CDR3 DNA is TGTGCCAGCTCCCAGGTCCAGACAGGGACAGATACGCAGTATTTT. Protein sequence: CASSQVQTGTDTQYF. Complete variable domain (other parts from reference TRBV18 and TRBJ2-3): NAGVMQNPRHLVRRRGQEARLRCSPMKGHSHVYWYRQLPEEGLKFMVYLQKENIIDESGMPKERFSAEFPKEGPSILRIQQVVRGDSAAYFCASSQVQTGTDTQYFGPGTRLTVL.

This clone was seen only once. J is TRBJ2-5 and V is TRBV29-1; 7 nucleotides agree with TRBD1. J was trimmed by 4 bases and V by 3 bases; bases with no gene match: 8. Germline V lookup: CDR1 SQVTM, CDR2 ANQGSEA. The CDR3 contains 14 residues. CDR3 coding DNA: TGCAGCGTTGAGCTCAGGGGGAAAGGAGAGACCCAGTACTTC. Its protein is CSVELRGKGETQYF.

The chain is built from TRBV30 and TRBJ2-5; 8 bases match TRBD2. The trim removed 0 bases at V and 4 bases at J, leaving 7 bases unmatched. The CDR3 is 15 residues long. The germline CDR1 and CDR2 sequences are GTSNPN and SVGIG (reference sequence). This CDR3 reads CAWSVRGGAGETQYF. CDR3 bases: TGTGCCTGGAGTGTACGGGGGGGCGCGGGAGAGACCCAGTACTTC.

The J gene is TRBJ1-6, the V gene TRBV7-9; TRBD1 might be the D (6 bases). This CDR3 comprises 13 residues. Trimming removed 5 bases from V and 7 bases from J, with 9 bases in between. CDR1 and CDR2 (germline): SEHNR, FQNEAQ (reference sequence). The CDR3 here is CASSQGWNSPLHF. The CDR3 DNA reads TGTGCCAGCAGCCAGGGGTGGAATTCACCCCTCCACTTT. Using reference TRBV7-9 and TRBJ1-6 for the parts outside the CDR3, the full variable domain is DTGVSQNPRHKITKRGQNVTFRCDPISEHNRLYWYRQTLGQGPEFLTYFQNEAQLEKSRLLSDRFSAERPKGSFSTLEIQRTEQGDSAMYLCASSQGWNSPLHFGNGTRLTVT.

The chain joins TRBV5-1 to TRBJ2-7; D is unclear. Looked up from germline, CDR1 is SGHRS and CDR2 is YFSETQ. Trimming took 4 bases from V and 0 from J, leaving 14 bases between them. This CDR3 contains 15 residues. The CDR3 nucleotides are TGCGCCAGCAGCCGTGACTTTCTTCCCTCCTACGAGCAGTACTTC. This codes for CASSRDFLPSYEQYF.

The V and J genes are TRBV5-4 and TRBJ2-1, with 8 bases matching TRBD1. Germline CDR1 SGHNT, CDR2 YYREEE (reference sequence). Trimming removed 3 bases from V and 9 bases from J; junction bases left unmatched: 8. This CDR3 region has 14 residues. CDR3 amino acids: CASSSDRVDGEQFF. CDR3 nucleotides: TGTGCCAGCAGCTCGGACAGGGTGGATGGTGAGCAGTTCTTC. Looking up the rest from reference TRBV5-4 and TRBJ2-1 gives the full variable domain: ETGVTQSPTHLIKTRGQQVTLRCSSQSGHNTVSWYQQALGQGPQFIFQYYREEENGRGNFPPRFSGLQFPNYSSELNVNALELDDSALYLCASSSDRVDGEQFFGPGTRLTVL.

DNA for the CDR3: TGTGCCAGCAGCAAGGACAGACATAGCAATCAGCCCCAGCATTTT. It yields the protein CASSKDRHSNQPQHF. The chain links TRBV6-5 to TRBJ1-5; TRBD1 might be the D (6 bases). The CDR3 has 15 residues. Trimming removed 6 bases at V and 0 bases at J, with 12 bases between. Germline-derived CDR1 and CDR2 are MNHEY and SVGAGI.

This clone was recorded many times. The V gene is TRBV5-4, the J gene TRBJ1-2, with a weak D call TRBD1 (6 bases). There are 17 residues in the CDR3. Germline-derived CDR1 and CDR2 are SGHNT and YYREEE (reference sequence). Trimming left V 2 bases short and J 2 bases short, with 19 bases between. The CDR3 region has the DNA TGTGCCAGCAGCTTATTTTCCGGGACACAACGCAACTATGGCTACACCTTC. Translation gives CASSLFSGTQRNYGYTF.

V usage is TRBV3-1 (or the pseudogene TRBV3-2) and J usage is TRBJ2-1, with TRBD2 matching 12 bases. This CDR3 has 20 residues. J was trimmed by 0 bases and V by 1 base; bases with no gene match: 10. Germline V gives CDR1 LGHDT, CDR2 YNNKEL (reference sequence). As DNA, the CDR3 is TGTGCCAGCAGCCAAGGACTAGCGGGGGTGTTTTTGAGCTCCTACAATGAGCAGTTCTTC. Encoded protein: CASSQGLAGVFLSSYNEQFF.

CDR3 nucleotides: TGTGCCAGCAGTGACAGGCGTGATAATGAAAAACTGTTTTTT. It specifies CASSDRRDNEKLFF. V usage is TRBV6-2 or TRBV6-3 and J usage is TRBJ1-4, with D tentatively TRBD1 (6 bases). V was pared by 5 bases and J by 4 bases, with 11 bases between. CDR1 MNHEY and CDR2 SVGEGT come from the germline V gene. The CDR3 contains 14 residues.

The V call is TRBV6-6, the J call TRBJ1-5; 9 positions match TRBD1. Germline V CDR1 and CDR2: MNHNY, SVGAGI (reference sequence). This CDR3 spans 13 amino acids. The J segment lost 5 bases and the V segment lost 6 bases, leaving 2 bases of the junction unmatched. The chain's CDR3 is CASSRTGDQPQHF. The CDR3 coding sequence is TGTGCCAGCAGCCGGACAGGGGATCAGCCCCAGCATTTT.

This chain links TRBV28 with TRBJ2-3, with 9 nucleotides matching TRBD2. CDR1 is MDHEN, CDR2 SYDVKM, per germline. The CDR3 is made up of 14 amino acids. J was trimmed by 8 bases and V by 4 bases; bases with no gene match: 7. CDR3 sequence reads: CASSSPSGERTQYF. DNA of the CDR3: TGTGCCAGCAGTTCCCCTAGCGGGGAGCGTACGCAGTATTTT.

This sequence joins TRBV24-1 and TRBJ2-3; no clear D gene. Trimming cost V 3 bases and J 4 bases, with 7 bases left between them. Germline lookup yields CDR1 KGHDR and CDR2 SFDVKD. The CDR3 is 13 amino acids. The CDR3 bases are TGTGCCACCAGTGATCCCAATTCAGATACGCAGTATTTT. It yields the protein CATSDPNSDTQYF.

The chain is built from TRBV12-3 or TRBV12-4 and TRBJ1-2; a possible D gene is TRBD1 (5 bases). The length of the CDR3 is 13 residues. The V end lost 8 bases, the J end lost 8 bases, and 18 bases lay between the germline ends. The CDR3 coding sequence is TGTGCCAGCTCCCCCGGGGGGACTTGGGGCTACACCTTC. It specifies CASSPGGTWGYTF.

The rearrangement links TRBV12-5 to TRBJ1-5; the match to TRBD1 covers 8 bases. V lost 5 bases to trimming and J lost 0 bases; unmatched junction nucleotides: 6. The CDR3 has 16 amino acids. CDR1 and CDR2 (germline): LGHNT, FRNRAP. CDR3 nucleotides: TGTGCTAGTGGTACAGACAGGGGATATAGCAATCAGCCCCAGCATTTT. Amino acid sequence: CASGTDRGYSNQPQHF.